This record covers a single TCR beta chain. The antigen remains unidentified. TCRdb used MiXCR to reprocess the reads, holding one entry per CDR3 protein. The sample lists 800,000 to 950,000 distinct CDR3 sequences; approximately 30% were seen once. V was trimmed by 2 bases and J by 0 bases, leaving 14 bases between them. This CDR3 contains 16 residues. Germline lookup yields CDR1 SNHLY and CDR2 FYNNEI. This sample is drawn from a study of T cell repertoires in cytomegalovirus infection. Overall study context: Well-studied HLA-B-restricted CMV epitopes were used in the study alongside recently identified HLA-C-restricted ones. Public signatures in TCR beta pointed to CMV infection and matching HLA type. The study's findings and limits: What dominated the ex vivo response were HLA-C-restricted CMV-specific TCR beta clonotypes. Carriers of CMV and the relevant HLA type were discriminated by public TCR beta frequency.

The clonotype was recovered from a human donor in good health (CMV status not recorded). Some clones in this sample may be carry-over from other donors' samples. The specimen was cultured CD8+ T cells from PBMCs, collected from culture after CMV antigen stimulation. The chain couples TRBV2 to TRBJ2-7; D possibly corresponds to TRBD2 (7 bases). As DNA, the CDR3 is TGTGCCAGCAGTGAATTCGGGGGGCCCTACTCCTACGAGCAGTACTTC. The encoded protein is CASSEFGGPYSYEQYF.